This entry is about one T cell receptor (beta chain). The antigen remains undetermined. Preparation of the TCRbeta library was carried out with unique molecular identifiers. One entry per CDR3 protein, called by TCRdb with MiXCR from the PCR reads. Among 300,000 to 350,000 distinct CDR3 sequences listed, 15% to 20% were seen once. This specimen belongs to a study of T-cell reconstitution after alpha-beta-depleted transplantation in children. Study findings and constraints: Several hundred expanded graft clones reportedly gave rise to the alpha-beta T cells present about two months after transplant. TCRbeta diversity was high at day 60 in some patients (a result of surviving recipient T cells and thymic progenitors).

V was clipped by 1 base and J by 6 bases, with 4 bases between them. The CDR3 is made up of 11 amino acids. CDR1 is SGHAT, CDR2 FQNNGV, per germline. The V call is TRBV11-2, the J call TRBJ2-7; no firm D call. This TCR came from a male patient under 10 years old who had a stem cell transplant for acute lymphoblastic leukemia, so the T cells may come from the graft donor. The input for sequencing was PBMCs, mostly from graft donor cells, taken 360 days after TCRalphabeta/CD19-depleted stem cell transplant. CDR3 bases: TGTGCCAGCAGCTTAGTCTCCGAGCAGTACTTC. Amino acids: CASSLVSEQYF.